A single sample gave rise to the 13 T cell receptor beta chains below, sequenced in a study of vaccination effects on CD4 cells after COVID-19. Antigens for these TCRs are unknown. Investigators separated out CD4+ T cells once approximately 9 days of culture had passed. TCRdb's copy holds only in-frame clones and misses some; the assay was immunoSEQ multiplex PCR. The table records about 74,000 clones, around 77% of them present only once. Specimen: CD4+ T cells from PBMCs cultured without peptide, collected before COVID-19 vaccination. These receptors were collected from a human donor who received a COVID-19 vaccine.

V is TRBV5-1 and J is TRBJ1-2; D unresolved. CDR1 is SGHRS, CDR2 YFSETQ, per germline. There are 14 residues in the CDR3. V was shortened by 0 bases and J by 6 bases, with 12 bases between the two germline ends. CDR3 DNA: TGCGCCAGCAGCTTGGTCGGCAGATTAGATGGCTACACCTTC. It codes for CASSLVGRLDGYTF.

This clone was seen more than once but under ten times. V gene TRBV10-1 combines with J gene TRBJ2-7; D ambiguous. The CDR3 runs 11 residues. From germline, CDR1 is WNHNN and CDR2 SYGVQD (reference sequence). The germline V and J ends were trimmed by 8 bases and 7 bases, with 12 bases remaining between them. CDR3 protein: CASPAVEEQYV. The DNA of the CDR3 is TGCGCCAGCCCCGCGGTTGAAGAGCAGTACGTC.

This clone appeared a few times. The DNA of the CDR3 is TGTGCCAGCAGCAATACGGGGCAGGGGGAGCAGTACGTC. This sequence encodes CASSNTGQGEQYV. V is TRBV5-6 and J is TRBJ2-7; D might be TRBD1 (6 bases). Germline V gene data show CDR1 as SGHDT and CDR2 as YYEEEE. The CDR3 has 13 amino acids. The V and J ends lost 4 bases and 7 bases respectively, with 15 bases between them.

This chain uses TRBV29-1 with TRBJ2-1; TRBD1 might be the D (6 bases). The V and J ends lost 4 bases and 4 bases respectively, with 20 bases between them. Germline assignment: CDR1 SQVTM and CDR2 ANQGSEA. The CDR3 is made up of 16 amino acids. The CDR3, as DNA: TGCAGCGTTGGACGGGCTGGGGAAGGGGGATACAATGAGCAGTTCTTC. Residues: CSVGRAGEGGYNEQFF.

The CDR3 is CASSMGPEAFF. In nucleotides, the CDR3 is TGTGCCAGTAGTATGGGCCCTGAAGCTTTCTTT. The V and J genes are TRBV19 and TRBJ1-1, with D hard to call. Germline CDR1 is LNHDA and CDR2 is SQIVND (reference sequence). This CDR3 spans 11 amino acids. Trimming shortened V by 3 bases and J by 6 bases, and 5 bases separated the two germline ends.

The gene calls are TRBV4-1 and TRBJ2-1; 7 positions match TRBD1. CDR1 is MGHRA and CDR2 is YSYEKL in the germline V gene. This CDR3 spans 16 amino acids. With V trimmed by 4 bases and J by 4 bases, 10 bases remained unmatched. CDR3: CASSRIGQEGYNEQFF. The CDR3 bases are TGCGCCAGCAGCCGGATCGGACAGGAAGGATACAATGAGCAGTTCTTC.

The CDR3 bases are TGTGCCAGCTCACGGGACATTGGCAATTCACCCCTCCACTTT. Protein: CASSRDIGNSPLHF. The chain links TRBV18 to TRBJ1-6; weak D call: TRBD1 (6 bases). Germline values: CDR1 KGHSH, CDR2 LQKENI. V lost 4 bases to trimming and J lost 7 bases, with 11 bases between them. This CDR3 contains 14 residues.

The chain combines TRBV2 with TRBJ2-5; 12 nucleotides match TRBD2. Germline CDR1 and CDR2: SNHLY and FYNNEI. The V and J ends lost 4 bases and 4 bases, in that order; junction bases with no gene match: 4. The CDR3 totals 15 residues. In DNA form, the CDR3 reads TGTGCCAGCAGTGCGGCTAGCGGGGGGGGAGAGACCCAGTACTTC. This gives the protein CASSAASGGGETQYF.

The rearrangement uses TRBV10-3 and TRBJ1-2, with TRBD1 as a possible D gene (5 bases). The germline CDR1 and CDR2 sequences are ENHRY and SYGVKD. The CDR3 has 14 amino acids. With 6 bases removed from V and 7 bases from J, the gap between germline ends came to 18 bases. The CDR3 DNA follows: TGTGCCATCAGCGAGGACGGCGGGGGAAGTGGCTACACCTTC. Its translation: CAISEDGGGSGYTF.

The CDR3: CASSPPREYVRNTIYF. The CDR3 nucleotides read TGTGCCAGCTCACCACCGCGGGAGTACGTGAGAAACACCATATATTTT. V usage is TRBV18 and J usage is TRBJ1-3, with D uncertain. The CDR3 has 16 amino acids. In germline, CDR1 is KGHSH, CDR2 LQKENI. Trimming removed 0 bases from V and 5 bases from J, with 14 bases in between.

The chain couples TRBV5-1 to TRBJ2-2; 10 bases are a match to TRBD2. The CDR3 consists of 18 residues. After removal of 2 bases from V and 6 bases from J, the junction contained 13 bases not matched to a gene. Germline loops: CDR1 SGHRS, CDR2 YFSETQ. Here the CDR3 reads CASSLPRLAGGGSGELFF. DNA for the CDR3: TGCGCCAGCAGCTTACCTCGATTAGCGGGGGGAGGATCCGGGGAGCTGTTTTTT.

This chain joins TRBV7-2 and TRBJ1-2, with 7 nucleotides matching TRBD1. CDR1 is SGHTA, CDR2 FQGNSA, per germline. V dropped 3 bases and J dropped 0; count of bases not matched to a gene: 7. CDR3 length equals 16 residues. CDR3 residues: CASSLDPGGSNYGYTF. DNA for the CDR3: TGTGCCAGCAGCTTGGACCCAGGGGGGTCTAACTATGGCTACACCTTC. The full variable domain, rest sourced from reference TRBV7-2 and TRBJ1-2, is GAGVSQSPSNKVTEKGKDVELRCDPISGHTALYWYRQSLGQGLEFLIYFQGNSAPDKSGLPSDRFSAERTGGSVSTLTIQRTQQEDSAVYLCASSLDPGGSNYGYTFGSGTRLTVV.

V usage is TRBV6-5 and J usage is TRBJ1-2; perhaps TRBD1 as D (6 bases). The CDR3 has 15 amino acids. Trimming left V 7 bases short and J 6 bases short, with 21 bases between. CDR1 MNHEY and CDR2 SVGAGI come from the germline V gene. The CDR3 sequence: CASTPRGGRVDGYTF. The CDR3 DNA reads TGTGCCAGCACCCCAAGGGGGGGGCGCGTTGATGGCTACACCTTC.